What follows is one T cell receptor beta chain and its context. Its antigen is not known. The data stem from a study of T cell responses to AZD1222 COVID-19 vaccine. Overall study findings and caveats: Increased Spike-specific TCR breadth and depth were observed after two AZD1222 doses. At study baseline, merely a handful of AZD1222 recipients were seropositive. There were mostly white British donors and more females than males, and clonal diversity was possibly underestimated. Close to half of spike-specific TCRs reportedly recognize unmutated variant regions.

The assay was immunoSEQ multiplex PCR, and TCRdb's table has in-frame clones only and misses some. This table holds hundreds of thousands of clones, roughly 93% found once. CDR1 MNHEY and CDR2 SVGEGT come from the germline V gene. Between the trimmed V and J ends, which lost 6 bases and 1 base, there was a span of 9 bases. The CDR3 length is 14 residues. The sequences come from peripheral blood, collected 28 days after the second AZD1222 dose. The chain is built from TRBV6-2 or TRBV6-3 and TRBJ1-4; D may be TRBD1 (5 bases). The clonotype comes from an adult who received the AZD1222 COVID-19 vaccine. CDR3 loop: CASSSGVTNEKLFF. CDR3 DNA sequence: TGTGCCAGCAGCTCGGGGGTAACTAATGAAAAACTGTTTTTT.